A single T cell receptor beta chain is shown here with its context. Its antigen remains unknown. TCRdb's copy holds only in-frame clones and misses some; the assay was immunoSEQ multiplex PCR. Of more than 150,000 clones listed, 88% are singletons. Between the trimmed V and J ends, which lost 4 bases and 4 bases, there was a span of 14 bases. Germline values: CDR1 SNHLY, CDR2 FYNNEI. The CDR3 runs 14 residues. The study pooled second doses at about 4 or about 12 weeks. This specimen belongs to a study of T cell responses to AZD1222 COVID-19 vaccine. Points from the study as a whole: Baseline serostatus was positive in only a handful of AZD1222 recipients. Clonal diversity was possibly underestimated; the donors were predominantly white British and more often female.

Sequences were derived from peripheral blood, sampled 28 days after the second AZD1222 dose. The chain employs TRBV2 and TRBJ2-7; D call uncertain. The source of this sequence is an adult who received the AZD1222 COVID-19 vaccine. The CDR3 DNA is TGTGCCAGCAGTGTTAGGGTATCGGCATACGAGCAGTACTTC. Translated: CASSVRVSAYEQYF.